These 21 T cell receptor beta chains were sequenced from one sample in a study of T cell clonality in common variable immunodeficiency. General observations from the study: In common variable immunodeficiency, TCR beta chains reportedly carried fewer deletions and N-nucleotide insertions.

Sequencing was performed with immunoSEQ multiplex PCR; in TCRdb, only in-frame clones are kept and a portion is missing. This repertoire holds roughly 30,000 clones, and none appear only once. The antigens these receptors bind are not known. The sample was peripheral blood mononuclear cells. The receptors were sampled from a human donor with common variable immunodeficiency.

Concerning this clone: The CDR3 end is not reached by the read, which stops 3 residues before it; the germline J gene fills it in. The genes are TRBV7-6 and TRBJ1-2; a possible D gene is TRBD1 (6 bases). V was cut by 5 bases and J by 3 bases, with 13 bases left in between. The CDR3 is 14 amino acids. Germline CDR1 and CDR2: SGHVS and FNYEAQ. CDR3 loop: CASSPTSGDYGYTF. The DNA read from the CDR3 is TGTGCCAGCAGCCCGACTTCAGGGGACTATGGC.

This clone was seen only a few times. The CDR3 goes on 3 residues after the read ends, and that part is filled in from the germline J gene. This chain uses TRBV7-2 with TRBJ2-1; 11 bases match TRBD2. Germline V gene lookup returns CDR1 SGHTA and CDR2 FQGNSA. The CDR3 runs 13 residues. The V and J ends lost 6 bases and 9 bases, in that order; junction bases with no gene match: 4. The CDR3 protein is CASSSSGGGEQFF. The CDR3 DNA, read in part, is TGTGCCAGCAGTAGTAGCGGGGGGGGTGAG.

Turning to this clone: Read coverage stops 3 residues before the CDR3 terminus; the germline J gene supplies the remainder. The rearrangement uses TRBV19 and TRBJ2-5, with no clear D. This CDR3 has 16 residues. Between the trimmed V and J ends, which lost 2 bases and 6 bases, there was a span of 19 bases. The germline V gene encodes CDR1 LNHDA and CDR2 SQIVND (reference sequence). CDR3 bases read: TGTGCCAGTAGTATATTTAAAGGGCTGGGCAATCAGACC. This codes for CASSIFKGLGNQT. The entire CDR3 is CASSIFKGLGNQTQYF.

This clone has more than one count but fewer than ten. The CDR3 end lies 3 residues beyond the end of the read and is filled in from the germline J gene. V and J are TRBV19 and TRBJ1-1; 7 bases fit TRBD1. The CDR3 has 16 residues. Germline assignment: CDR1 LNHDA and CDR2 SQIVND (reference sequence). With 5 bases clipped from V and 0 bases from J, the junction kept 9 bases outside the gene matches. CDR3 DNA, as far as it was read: TGTGCCAGTAGTGCCCTGACAGGGTCCATGAACACTGAA. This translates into CASSALTGSMNTE. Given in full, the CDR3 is CASSALTGSMNTEAFF.

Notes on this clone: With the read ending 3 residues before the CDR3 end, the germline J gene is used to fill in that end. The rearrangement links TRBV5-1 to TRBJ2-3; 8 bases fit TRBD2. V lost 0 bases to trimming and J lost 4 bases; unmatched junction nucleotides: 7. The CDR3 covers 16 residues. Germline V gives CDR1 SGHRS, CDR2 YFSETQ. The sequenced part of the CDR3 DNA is TGCGCCAGCAGCTTGGCCGCGGGGGGCGGGGCAGATACG. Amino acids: CASSLAAGGGADT. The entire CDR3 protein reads CASSLAAGGGADTQYF.

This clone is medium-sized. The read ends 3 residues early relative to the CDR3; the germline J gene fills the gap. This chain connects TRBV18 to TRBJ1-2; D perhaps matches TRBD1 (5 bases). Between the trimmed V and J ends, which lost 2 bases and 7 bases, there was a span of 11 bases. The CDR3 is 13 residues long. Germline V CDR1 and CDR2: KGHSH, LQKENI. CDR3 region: CASSPKQDSGYTF. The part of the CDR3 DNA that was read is TGTGCCAGCTCACCAAAACAGGATTCTGGC.

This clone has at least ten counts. CDR3 DNA (partial): TGCGCCAGCAGCTTGGAGGGGGGGCTTTACAATGAG. The encoded protein is CASSLEGGLYNE. The whole CDR3 protein is CASSLEGGLYNEQFF. This rearrangement joins TRBV5-1 to TRBJ2-1, with D possibly matching TRBD2 (7 bases). The read ends 3 residues early relative to the CDR3; the germline J gene fills the gap. The V gene's germline CDR1 is SGHRS and CDR2 YFSETQ. The CDR3 spans 15 residues. V shed 0 bases and J shed 4 bases, with 11 bases lying between them.

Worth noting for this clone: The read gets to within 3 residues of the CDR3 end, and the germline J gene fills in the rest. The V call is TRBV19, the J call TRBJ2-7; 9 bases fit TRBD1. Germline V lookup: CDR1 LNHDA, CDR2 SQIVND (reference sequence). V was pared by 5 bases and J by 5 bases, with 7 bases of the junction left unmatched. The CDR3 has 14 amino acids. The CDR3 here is CASSLDRGWNEQYF. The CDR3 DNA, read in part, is TGTGCCAGTAGTTTGGACAGGGGTTGGAACGAG.

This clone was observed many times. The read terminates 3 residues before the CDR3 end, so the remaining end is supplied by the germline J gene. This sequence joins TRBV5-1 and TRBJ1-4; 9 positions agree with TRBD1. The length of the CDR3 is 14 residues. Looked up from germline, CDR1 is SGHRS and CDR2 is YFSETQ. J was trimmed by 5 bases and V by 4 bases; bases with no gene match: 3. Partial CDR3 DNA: TGCGCCAGCAGCCTCGGACAGGGGAATGAAAAA. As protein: CASSLGQGNEK. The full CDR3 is CASSLGQGNEKLFF.

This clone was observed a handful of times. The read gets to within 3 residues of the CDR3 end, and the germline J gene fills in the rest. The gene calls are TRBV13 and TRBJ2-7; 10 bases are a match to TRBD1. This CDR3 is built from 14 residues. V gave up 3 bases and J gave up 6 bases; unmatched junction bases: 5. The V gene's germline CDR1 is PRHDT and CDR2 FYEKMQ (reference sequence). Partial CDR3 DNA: TGTGCCAGCAGCTTCGGGACAGGGGCTTCCGAG. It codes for CASSFGTGASE. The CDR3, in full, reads CASSFGTGASEQYF.

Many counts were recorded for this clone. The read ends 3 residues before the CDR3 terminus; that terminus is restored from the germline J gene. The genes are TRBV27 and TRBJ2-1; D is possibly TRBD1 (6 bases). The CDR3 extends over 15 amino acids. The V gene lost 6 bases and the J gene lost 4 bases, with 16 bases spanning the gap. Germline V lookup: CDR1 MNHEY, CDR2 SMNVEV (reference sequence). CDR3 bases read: TGTGCCAGCAGATTAACCCAGGGGCGTTACAATGAG. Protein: CASRLTQGRYNE. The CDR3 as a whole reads CASRLTQGRYNEQFF.

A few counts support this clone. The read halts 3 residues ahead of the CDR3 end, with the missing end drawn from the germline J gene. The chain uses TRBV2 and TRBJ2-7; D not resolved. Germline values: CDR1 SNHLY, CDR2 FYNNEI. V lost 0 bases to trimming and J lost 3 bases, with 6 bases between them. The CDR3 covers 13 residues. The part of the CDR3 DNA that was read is TGTGCCAGCAGTGAAGCCAGGTTCTACGAG. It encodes CASSEARFYE. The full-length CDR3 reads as CASSEARFYEQYF.

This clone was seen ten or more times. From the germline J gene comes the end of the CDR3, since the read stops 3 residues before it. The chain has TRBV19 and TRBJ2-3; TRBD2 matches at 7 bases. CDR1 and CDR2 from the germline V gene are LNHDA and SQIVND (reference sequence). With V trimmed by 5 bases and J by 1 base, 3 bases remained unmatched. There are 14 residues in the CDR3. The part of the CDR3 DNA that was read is TGTGCCAGTAGTGGGGGGGGTGGCACAGATACG. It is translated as CASSGGGGTDT. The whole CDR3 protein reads CASSGGGGTDTQYF.

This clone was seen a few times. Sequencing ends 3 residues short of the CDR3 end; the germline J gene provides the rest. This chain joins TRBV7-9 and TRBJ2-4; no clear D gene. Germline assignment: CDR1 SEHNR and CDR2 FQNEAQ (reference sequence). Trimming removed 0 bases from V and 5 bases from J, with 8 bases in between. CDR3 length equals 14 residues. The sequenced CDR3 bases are TGTGCCAGCAGCTTAGCGACACGAGAAAACATT. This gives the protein CASSLATRENI. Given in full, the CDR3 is CASSLATRENIQYF.

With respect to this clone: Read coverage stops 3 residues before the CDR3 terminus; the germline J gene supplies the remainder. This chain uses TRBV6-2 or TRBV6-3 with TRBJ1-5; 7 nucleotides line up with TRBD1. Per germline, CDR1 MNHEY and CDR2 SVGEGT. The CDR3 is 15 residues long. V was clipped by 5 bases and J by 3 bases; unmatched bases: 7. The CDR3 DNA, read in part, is TGTGCCAGCAGTCCCAGGGGGGCCAACAATCAGCCC. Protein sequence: CASSPRGANNQP. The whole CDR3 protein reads CASSPRGANNQPQHF.

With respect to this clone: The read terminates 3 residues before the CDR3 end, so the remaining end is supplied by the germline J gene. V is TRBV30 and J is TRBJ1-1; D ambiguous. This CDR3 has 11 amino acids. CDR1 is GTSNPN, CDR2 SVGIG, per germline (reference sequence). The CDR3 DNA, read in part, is TGTGCCTGGAGTGTAGGCGGGAGG. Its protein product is CAWSVGGR. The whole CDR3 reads CAWSVGGRAFF.

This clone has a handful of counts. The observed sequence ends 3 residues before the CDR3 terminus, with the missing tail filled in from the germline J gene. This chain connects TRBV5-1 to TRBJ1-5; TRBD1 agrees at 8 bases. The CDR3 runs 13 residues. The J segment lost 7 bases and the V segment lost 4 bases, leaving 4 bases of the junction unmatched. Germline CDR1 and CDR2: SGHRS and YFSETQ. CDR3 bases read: TGCGCCAGCAGCGCGACAGGGGACCAGCCC. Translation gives CASSATGDQP. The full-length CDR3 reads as CASSATGDQPQHF.

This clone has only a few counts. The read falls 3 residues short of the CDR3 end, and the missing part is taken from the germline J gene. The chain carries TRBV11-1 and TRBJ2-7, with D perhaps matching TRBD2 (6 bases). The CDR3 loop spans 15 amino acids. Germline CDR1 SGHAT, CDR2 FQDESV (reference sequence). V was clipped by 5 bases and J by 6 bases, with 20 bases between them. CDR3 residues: CASSQGQIGGSEQYF. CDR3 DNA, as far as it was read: TGTGCCAGCAGCCAAGGGCAGATCGGGGGTTCCGAG. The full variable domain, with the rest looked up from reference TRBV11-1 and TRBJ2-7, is EAEVAQSPRYKITEKSQAVAFWCDPISGHATLYWYRQILGQGPELLVQFQDESVVDDSQLPKDRFSAERLKGVDSTLKIQPAELGDSAMYLCASSQGQIGGSEQYFGPGTRLTVT.

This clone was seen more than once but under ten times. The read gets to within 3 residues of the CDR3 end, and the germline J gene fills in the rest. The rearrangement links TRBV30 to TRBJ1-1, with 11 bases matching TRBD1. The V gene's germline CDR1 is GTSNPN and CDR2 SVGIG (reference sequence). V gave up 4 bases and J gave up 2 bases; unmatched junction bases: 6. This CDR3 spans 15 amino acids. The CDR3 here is CAWKGQGALNTEAFF. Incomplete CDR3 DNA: TGTGCCTGGAAAGGACAGGGGGCACTAAACACTGAA.

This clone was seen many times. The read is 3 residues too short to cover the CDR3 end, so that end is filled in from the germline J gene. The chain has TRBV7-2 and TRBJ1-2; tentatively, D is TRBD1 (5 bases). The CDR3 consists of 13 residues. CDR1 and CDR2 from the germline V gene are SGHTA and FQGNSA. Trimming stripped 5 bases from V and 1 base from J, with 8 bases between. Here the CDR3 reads CASSPQVNYGYTF. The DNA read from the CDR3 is TGTGCCAGCAGCCCACAGGTTAACTATGGC.

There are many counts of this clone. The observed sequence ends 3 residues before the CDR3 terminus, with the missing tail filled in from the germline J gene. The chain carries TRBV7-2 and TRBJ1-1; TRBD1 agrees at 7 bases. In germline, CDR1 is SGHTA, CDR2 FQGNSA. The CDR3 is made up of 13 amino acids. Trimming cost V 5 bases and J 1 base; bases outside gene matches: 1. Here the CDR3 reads CASSPGGNTEAFF. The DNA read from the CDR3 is TGTGCCAGCAGCCCAGGGGGGAACACTGAA.